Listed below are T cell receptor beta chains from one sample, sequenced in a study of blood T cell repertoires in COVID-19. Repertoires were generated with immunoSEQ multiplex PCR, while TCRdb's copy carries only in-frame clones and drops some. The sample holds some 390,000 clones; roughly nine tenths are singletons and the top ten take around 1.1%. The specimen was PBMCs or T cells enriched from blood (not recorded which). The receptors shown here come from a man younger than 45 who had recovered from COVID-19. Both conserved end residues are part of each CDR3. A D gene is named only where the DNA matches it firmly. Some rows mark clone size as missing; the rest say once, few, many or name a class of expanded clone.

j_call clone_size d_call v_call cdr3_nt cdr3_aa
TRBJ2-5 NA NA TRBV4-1 TGCGCCAGCAGCCAAGTGTTTTCGGGTGAGACCCAGTACTTC CASSQVFSGETQYF
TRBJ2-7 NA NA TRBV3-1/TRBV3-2 TGTGCCAGCAGCCGGGCGTACGAGCAGTACTTC CASSRAYEQYF
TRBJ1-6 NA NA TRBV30 TGTGCCTGGAGTGTGACAGTAGCCAATTCACCCCTCCACTTT CAWSVTVANSPLHF
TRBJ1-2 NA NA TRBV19 TGTGCCAGTAGTATCGGGGGGAGAGGTGGCTACACCTTC CASSIGGRGGYTF
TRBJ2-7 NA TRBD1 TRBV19 TGTGCCAGTAGTCGGGACAGGGAAATCGGTTACGAGCAGTACTTC CASSRDREIGYEQYF
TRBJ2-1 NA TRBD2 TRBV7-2 TGTGCCAGCAGCTTAGAACTAGCGGGAATGGGGTTCTTC CASSLELAGMGFF
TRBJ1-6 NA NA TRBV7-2 TGTGCCAGCAGTCCGATTAAGGGGAATTCACCCCTCCACTTT CASSPIKGNSPLHF
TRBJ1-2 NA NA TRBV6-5 TGTGCCAGCAGTTACGAGCGGGACCGCTATGGCTACACCTTC CASSYERDRYGYTF
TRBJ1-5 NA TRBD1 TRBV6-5 TGTGCCAGCAAACGGGACAGACTCAATCAGCCCCAGCATTTT CASKRDRLNQPQHF
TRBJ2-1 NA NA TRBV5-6 TGTGCCAGCAGGGCAGTGGGGGGTGAGCAGTTCTTC CASRAVGGEQFF
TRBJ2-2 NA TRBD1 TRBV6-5 TGTGCCAGCAGGCCGGGACAGAGTTTAACCGGGGAGCTGTTTTTT CASRPGQSLTGELFF
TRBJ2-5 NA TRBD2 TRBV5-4 TGTGCCAGCAGCTCCAGGCGCGCGGGAGAAGAGACCCAGTACTTC CASSSRRAGEETQYF
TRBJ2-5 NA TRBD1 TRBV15 TGTGCCACCAGTAGAAACTCAGGGGGCGCAGGGACCCAGTACTTC CATSRNSGGAGTQYF
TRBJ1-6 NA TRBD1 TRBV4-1 TGCGCCAGCAGCCAACTAGGGGACAGGGCTTATAATTCACCCCTCCACTTT CASSQLGDRAYNSPLHF
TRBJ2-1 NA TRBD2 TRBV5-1 TGCGCCAGCAGCAGCCCGGGACTAGCGGGAGCAAGCTCCTACAATGAGCAGTTCTTC CASSSPGLAGASSYNEQFF
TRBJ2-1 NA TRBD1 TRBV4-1 TGCGCCAGCAGCCACCCACAGGGGACCTACAATGAGCAGTTCTTC CASSHPQGTYNEQFF
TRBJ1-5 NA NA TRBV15 TGTGCCACCAGCAGAGTAGAGGCCCATCAGCCCCAGCATTTT CATSRVEAHQPQHF
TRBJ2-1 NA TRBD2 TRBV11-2 TGTGCCAGCAGCTTAGCTCTAGCGGGAGGGCATGAGCAGTTCTTC CASSLALAGGHEQFF
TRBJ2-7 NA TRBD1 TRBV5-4 TGTGCCAGCAGCTCAACCGGGACAGCCCACGAGCAGTACTTC CASSSTGTAHEQYF
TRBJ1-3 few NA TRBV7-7 TGTGCTAGCAGCTTAGTCCAGGGGTTTGGAAACACCATATATTTT CASSLVQGFGNTIYF
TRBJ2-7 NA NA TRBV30 TGTGCCTGGAGTGTGGGCGTCTACGAGCAGTACTTC CAWSVGVYEQYF
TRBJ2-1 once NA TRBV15 TGTGCCACCAGCAAAGACGGGGGAATCAATGAGCAGTTCTTC CATSKDGGINEQFF
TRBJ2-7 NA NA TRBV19 TGTGCCAGTAGTATGGGGTTAGGGGGCTCCTACGAGCAGTACTTC CASSMGLGGSYEQYF
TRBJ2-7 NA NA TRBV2 TGTGCCACCGTGCTGGACCGACAGTCCCACGAGCAGTACTTC CATVLDRQSHEQYF
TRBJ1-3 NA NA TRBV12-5 TGTGCTAGTGGATGGGGCCAGACCTCTGGAAACACCATATATTTT CASGWGQTSGNTIYF
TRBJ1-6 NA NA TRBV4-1 TGCGCCAGCAGACCGGGACAACCCTATAATTCACCCCTCCACTTT CASRPGQPYNSPLHF
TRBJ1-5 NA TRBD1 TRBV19 TGTGCCAGTAGTATTATCGAGACAGGGGTAGATCAGCCCCAGCATTTT CASSIIETGVDQPQHF
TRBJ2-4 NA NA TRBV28 TGTGCCAGCAGTCAAAACCTTGCGAGGGAAGGGGCCAAAAACATTCAGTACTTC CASSQNLAREGAKNIQYF
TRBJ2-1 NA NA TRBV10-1 TGCGCCAGCAGTGAGTCGATCGGGAAGGGTACCTACAATGAGCAGTTCTTC CASSESIGKGTYNEQFF
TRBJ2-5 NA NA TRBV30 TGTGCCTGGGATAGGGGCAGTCCGGGAGAGACCCAGTACTTC CAWDRGSPGETQYF
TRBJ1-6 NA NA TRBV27 TGTGCCAGCAGTTCCTCTGCTAGGGGGTTAGTCCTCCACTTT CASSSSARGLVLHF
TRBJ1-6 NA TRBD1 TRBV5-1 TGCGCCAGCAGCTGGGGACAGGGTAATTCACCCCTCCACTTT CASSWGQGNSPLHF
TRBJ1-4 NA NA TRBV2 TGTGCCAGCAGTGAATTCAGGCAGGAGGGGGAAAAACTGTTTTTT CASSEFRQEGEKLFF
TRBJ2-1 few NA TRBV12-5 TGTGCTAGTGTCGCGGGGCAGAGCCGTTTTGCCTACAATGAGCAGTTCTTC CASVAGQSRFAYNEQFF
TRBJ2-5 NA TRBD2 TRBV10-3 TGTGCCATCAAAGGGGCGGGAGGTCTGGAGACCCAGTACTTC CAIKGAGGLETQYF
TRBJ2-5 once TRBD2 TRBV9 TGTGCCAGCAGCTTGATTACTAGCGGCCAAGAGACCCAGTACTTC CASSLITSGQETQYF
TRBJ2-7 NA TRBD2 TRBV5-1 TGCGCCAGCAGCTTGGGGGTAGCGGGAGGAAACGAGCAGTACTTC CASSLGVAGGNEQYF
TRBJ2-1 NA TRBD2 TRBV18 TGTGCCAGCTCACGAAACGGGGGGGGAAATGAGCAGTTCTTC CASSRNGGGNEQFF
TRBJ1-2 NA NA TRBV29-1 TGCAGCGTCGCGGAAACCTATGGCTACACCTTC CSVAETYGYTF
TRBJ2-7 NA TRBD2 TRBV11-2 TGTGCCAGCAGCTTAGAGCCGGGACTATACGAGCAGTACTTC CASSLEPGLYEQYF
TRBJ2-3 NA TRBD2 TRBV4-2 TGTGCCAGCAGCCAAGATCCGACTAGCGGACGCACAGATACGCAGTATTTT CASSQDPTSGRTDTQYF
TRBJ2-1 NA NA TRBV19 TGTGCCAGTAGTCCCGGGTGGGGGCTAAACAATGAGCAGTTCTTC CASSPGWGLNNEQFF
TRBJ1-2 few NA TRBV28 TGTGCCAGCAGTTTGTTGGGCGCGGGGAACTATGGCTACACCTTC CASSLLGAGNYGYTF
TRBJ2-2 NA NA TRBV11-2 TGTGCCAGCGAGATCAACAGGGCGACCGGGGAGCTGTTTTTT CASEINRATGELFF
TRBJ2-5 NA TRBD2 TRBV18 TGTGCCAGCTCACCCCCGGCAGCGGGGCAAGAGACCCAGTACTTC CASSPPAAGQETQYF
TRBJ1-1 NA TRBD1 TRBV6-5 TGTGCCAGCAGTAACAGGGGAGGTACTGAAGCTTTCTTT CASSNRGGTEAFF
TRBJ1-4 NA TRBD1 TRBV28 TGTGCCAGCAGGGACAGGGCACAAATCTCTAATGAAAAACTGTTTTTT CASRDRAQISNEKLFF